Listed below are T cell receptor beta chains from one sample, sequenced in a study of control samples from healthy donors and cancer patients. Data came from immunoSEQ multiplex PCR; TCRdb stores just in-frame clones and leaves some out. The data show 80,000 or so clones, roughly 91% seen once. The sequenced material came from blood. The receptors derive from a man aged 50-59 years in good health. The CDR3 runs from the conserved cysteine through the conserved F or W. D genes are given only for firm matches. A row's size may be missing; if present it is once, few, many or a size class.

J: TRBJ2-3
size: -
V: TRBV19
D: -
CDR3: CASNRVWGATDTQYF
DNA: TGTGCCAGTAACAGGGTGTGGGGAGCCACAGATACGCAGTATTTT

J: TRBJ1-2
size: -
V: TRBV7-8
D: -
CDR3: CASSLIFEPPRGGYTF
DNA: TGTGCCAGCAGCTTAATATTTGAACCACCGAGAGGCGGCTACACCTTC

J: TRBJ2-7
size: -
V: TRBV11-1
D: -
CDR3: CASSPLPGTYEQYF
DNA: TGTGCCAGCAGCCCTCTCCCGGGGACCTACGAGCAGTACTTC

J: TRBJ2-2
size: -
V: TRBV18
D: -
CDR3: CASSRDAPLTGELFF
DNA: TGTGCCAGCTCACGGGACGCGCCCCTCACCGGGGAGCTGTTTTTT

J: TRBJ2-7
size: -
V: TRBV7-2
D: -
CDR3: CASSSAPGYEQYF
DNA: TGTGCCAGCAGCTCCGCTCCAGGCTACGAGCAGTACTTC

J: TRBJ2-7
size: -
V: TRBV9
D: -
CDR3: CASSGGVEGYEQYF
DNA: TGTGCCAGCAGCGGAGGGGTGGAAGGTTACGAGCAGTACTTC

J: TRBJ1-6
size: -
V: TRBV10-3
D: -
CDR3: CAISEDGATNSPLHF
DNA: TGTGCCATCAGTGAGGACGGAGCTACCAATTCACCCCTCCACTTT

J: TRBJ2-5
size: -
V: TRBV6-5
D: -
CDR3: CASIGQAEQETQYF
DNA: TGTGCCAGCATCGGTCAAGCGGAGCAAGAGACCCAGTACTTC

J: TRBJ2-7
size: -
V: TRBV6-2/TRBV6-3
D: -
CDR3: CASSLTYSYEQYF
DNA: TGTGCCAGCAGTCTGACTTATTCCTACGAGCAGTACTTC

J: TRBJ1-6
size: -
V: TRBV19
D: -
CDR3: CASNSGRTYNSPLHF
DNA: TGTGCCAGTAACAGCGGGAGGACCTATAATTCACCCCTCCACTTT

J: TRBJ2-5
size: -
V: TRBV5-6
D: -
CDR3: CASSLQQETQYF
DNA: TGTGCCAGCAGCTTGCAACAAGAGACCCAGTACTTC

J: TRBJ1-5
size: -
V: TRBV9
D: -
CDR3: CASSVTGGNQPQHF
DNA: TGTGCCAGCAGCGTGACGGGAGGCAATCAGCCCCAGCATTTT

J: TRBJ2-2
size: -
V: TRBV3-1/TRBV3-2
D: -
CDR3: CASSQYRQLTGELFF
DNA: TGTGCCAGCAGCCAATACCGGCAGCTCACCGGGGAGCTGTTTTTT

J: TRBJ2-7
size: -
V: TRBV11-2
D: -
CDR3: CASSLGPQIGYEQYF
DNA: TGTGCCAGCAGCTTAGGCCCCCAAATCGGCTACGAGCAGTACTTC

J: TRBJ1-2
size: -
V: TRBV7-8
D: -
CDR3: CASSERVSYGYTF
DNA: TGTGCCAGCAGCGAGAGAGTTAGCTATGGCTACACCTTC

J: TRBJ1-1
size: -
V: TRBV6-5
D: -
CDR3: CASRDRFIMNTEAFF
DNA: TGTGCCAGCAGAGACAGATTTATTATGAACACTGAAGCTTTCTTT

J: TRBJ1-2
size: -
V: TRBV18
D: -
CDR3: CASSPTDYGYTF
DNA: TGTGCCAGCTCACCGACAGACTATGGCTACACCTTC

J: TRBJ1-1
size: -
V: TRBV5-1
D: -
CDR3: CASAPGLGTEAFF
DNA: TGCGCCAGCGCTCCGGGGCTTGGCACTGAAGCTTTCTTT

J: TRBJ1-4
size: -
V: TRBV11-2
D: -
CDR3: CASRGNRDHKGEKLFF
DNA: TGTGCCAGCAGGGGCAACAGGGATCATAAGGGGGAAAAACTGTTTTTT

J: TRBJ1-5
size: -
V: TRBV19
D: TRBD1
CDR3: CASSINRGREYNQPQHF
DNA: TGTGCCAGTAGTATCAACAGGGGGCGGGAATACAATCAGCCCCAGCATTTT

J: TRBJ1-3
size: -
V: TRBV5-1
D: -
CDR3: CASSLAPAGISGNTIYF
DNA: TGCGCCAGCAGCTTGGCCCCGGCAGGGATCTCTGGAAACACCATATATTTT

J: TRBJ1-1
size: -
V: TRBV5-6
D: -
CDR3: CASSSRLSNTEAFF
DNA: TGTGCCAGCAGCTCCAGACTCTCGAACACTGAAGCTTTCTTT

J: TRBJ2-3
size: -
V: TRBV2
D: -
CDR3: CASSEVLSGAPPQYF
DNA: TGTGCCAGCAGTGAAGTGTTATCGGGGGCCCCGCCGCAGTATTTT

J: TRBJ1-5
size: -
V: TRBV6-1
D: TRBD1
CDR3: CASSGWTGGAMGAQHF
DNA: TGTGCCAGCAGTGGATGGACAGGTGGGGCAATGGGTGCCCAGCATTTT

J: TRBJ2-2
size: -
V: TRBV6-5
D: -
CDR3: CASKRHGDTGELFF
DNA: TGTGCCAGCAAGCGACATGGGGACACCGGGGAGCTGTTTTTT

J: TRBJ1-4
size: -
V: TRBV27
D: TRBD1
CDR3: CASSPYAGTGRTTNEKLFF
DNA: TGTGCCAGCAGTCCATATGCCGGGACAGGGCGTACAACTAATGAAAAACTGTTTTTT

J: TRBJ1-5
size: once
V: TRBV19
D: -
CDR3: CASSITGGSNQPQHF
DNA: TGTGCCAGTAGTATAACAGGAGGGAGCAATCAGCCCCAGCATTTT

J: TRBJ2-5
size: -
V: TRBV25-1
D: -
CDR3: CASRGETQYF
DNA: TGTGCCAGCAGGGGGGAGACCCAGTACTTC

J: TRBJ2-2
size: -
V: TRBV29-1
D: TRBD2
CDR3: CSVLFPSSGGSPGELFF
DNA: TGCAGCGTTCTATTTCCCTCTAGCGGGGGGTCCCCCGGGGAGCTGTTTTTT

J: TRBJ2-4
size: -
V: TRBV24-1
D: -
CDR3: CATSDEGVGTKNIQYF
DNA: TGTGCCACCAGTGACGAGGGAGTAGGAACCAAAAACATTCAGTACTTC

J: TRBJ2-2
size: once
V: TRBV3-1/TRBV3-2
D: -
CDR3: CASSQPGPSNTGELFF
DNA: TGTGCCAGCAGCCAACCCGGACCATCGAACACCGGGGAGCTGTTTTTT

J: TRBJ1-2
size: -
V: TRBV6-5
D: -
CDR3: CASSSLNYGYTF
DNA: TGTGCCAGCAGCTCGCTAAACTATGGCTACACCTTC

J: TRBJ1-4
size: -
V: TRBV2
D: -
CDR3: CASSQEYRNNEKLFF
DNA: TGTGCCAGCAGCCAAGAGTACAGGAATAATGAAAAACTGTTTTTT

J: TRBJ1-6
size: -
V: TRBV10-1
D: -
CDR3: CASSESYNSPLHF
DNA: TGCGCCAGCAGTGAGTCGTATAATTCACCCCTCCACTTT

J: TRBJ2-7
size: -
V: TRBV10-3
D: -
CDR3: CALKGESYEQYF
DNA: TGTGCCCTTAAGGGGGAATCCTACGAGCAGTACTTC

J: TRBJ1-5
size: -
V: TRBV12-3/TRBV12-4
D: -
CDR3: CASSLTNQPQHF
DNA: TGTGCCAGCAGTTTAACCAATCAGCCCCAGCATTTT

J: TRBJ2-3
size: once
V: TRBV12-3/TRBV12-4
D: -
CDR3: CASSFGTDTQYF
DNA: TGTGCCAGCAGTTTCGGCACAGATACGCAGTATTTT

J: TRBJ1-2
size: -
V: TRBV5-4
D: -
CDR3: CASSLTGMNYGYTF
DNA: TGTGCCAGCAGCTTGACAGGGATGAACTATGGCTACACCTTC

J: TRBJ2-7
size: -
V: TRBV13
D: -
CDR3: CASSYSGISNYEQYF
DNA: TGTGCCAGCAGCTATTCGGGGATTTCCAACTACGAGCAGTACTTC

J: TRBJ1-3
size: -
V: TRBV5-1
D: -
CDR3: CASSRDLSGNTIYF
DNA: TGCGCCAGCAGCCGGGACCTTTCTGGAAACACCATATATTTT

J: TRBJ1-1
size: -
V: TRBV7-9
D: -
CDR3: CASSPHNRVNTEAFF
DNA: TGTGCCAGCAGCCCCCATAATCGGGTGAACACTGAAGCTTTCTTT

J: TRBJ1-5
size: -
V: TRBV19
D: -
CDR3: CASSIQAYGGPQHF
DNA: TGTGCCAGTAGTATACAGGCCTACGGCGGGCCCCAGCATTTT